These T cell receptor beta chains were read from a single sample in a study of T cell responses to AZD1222 COVID-19 vaccine. The data were produced by immunoSEQ multiplex PCR, yet TCRdb's version contains in-frame clones alone and is incomplete. The sample contains more than 75,000 clones, 80% to 90% of which appear only once. The input for sequencing was peripheral blood, taken on day 0 of AZD1222 vaccination. These receptors were taken from an adult in good health. CDR3s include the opening cysteine and the closing phenylalanine or tryptophan. The D gene is left open where the match is weak. Rows may omit the clone size; those that give it use once, few, many or a size class.

clone size	V gene	J gene	D gene	CDR3 protein	CDR3 DNA
-	TRBV29-1	TRBJ1-1	TRBD1	CSVGTGDTEAFF	TGCAGCGTCGGAACAGGGGACACTGAAGCTTTCTTT
-	TRBV4-2	TRBJ2-7	-	CASSHPGLRYEQYF	TGTGCCAGCAGCCACCCGGGACTCCGCTACGAGCAGTACTTC
-	TRBV15	TRBJ1-3	TRBD1	CATSNPDRVSFPGNTIYF	TGTGCCACCAGCAACCCGGACAGGGTTTCGTTTCCTGGAAACACCATATATTTT
-	TRBV30	TRBJ2-1	-	CAWARYRTEQFF	TGTGCCTGGGCCAGGTACCGGACCGAGCAGTTCTTC
-	TRBV4-3	TRBJ2-1	-	CASSQDRTFHMLGNEQFF	TGCGCCAGCAGCCAAGACCGGACATTTCATATGCTGGGCAATGAGCAGTTCTTC
once	TRBV12-3/TRBV12-4	TRBJ1-5	-	CASSLAGNQPQHF	TGTGCCAGCAGTTTAGCTGGGAATCAGCCCCAGCATTTT
-	TRBV20-1	TRBJ2-7	-	CSASDRSSYEQYF	TGCAGTGCTAGTGACAGGTCCTCCTACGAGCAGTACTTC
-	TRBV19	TRBJ2-7	-	CAVNSGWPYYEQYF	TGTGCCGTTAACTCAGGGTGGCCCTACTACGAGCAGTACTTC
-	TRBV24-1	TRBJ1-1	TRBD1	CATGTGQGYTEAFF	TGTGCCACCGGGACGGGACAGGGTTACACTGAAGCTTTCTTT
few	TRBV30	TRBJ1-2	-	CAWSVAPGHGYTF	TGTGCCTGGAGTGTAGCCCCGGGGCATGGCTACACCTTC
-	TRBV3-1/TRBV3-2	TRBJ1-3	-	CASSLTSGGNTIYF	TGTGCCAGCAGCCTTACAAGTGGCGGAAACACCATATATTTT
-	TRBV5-4	TRBJ2-5	-	CASSSPGTLKETQYF	TGTGCCAGCAGCTCCCCCGGGACGCTAAAAGAGACCCAGTACTTC
few	TRBV9	TRBJ1-2	TRBD1	CASSVDGQGNGYTF	TGTGCCAGCAGCGTGGATGGACAGGGCAATGGCTACACCTTC
once	TRBV28	TRBJ2-5	TRBD1	CASTGQGETQYF	TGTGCCAGCACTGGACAGGGGGAGACCCAGTACTTC
-	TRBV7-8	TRBJ2-3	TRBD2	CASSRGLAGPTGTDTQYF	TGTGCCAGCAGCCGCGGACTAGCGGGGCCGACGGGCACAGATACGCAGTATTTT
-	TRBV11-2	TRBJ2-3	TRBD1	CASSFSGQGLDTQYF	TGTGCCAGCAGCTTTTCGGGACAGGGGTTGGATACGCAGTATTTT
-	TRBV24-1	TRBJ1-5	-	CATSDASFDSNQPQHF	TGTGCCACCAGTGATGCGTCTTTCGATAGCAATCAGCCCCAGCATTTT
-	TRBV11-2	TRBJ1-2	-	CASSLDLWEGNYGYTF	TGTGCCAGCAGCTTAGATCTTTGGGAGGGAAACTATGGCTACACCTTC
-	TRBV7-2	TRBJ1-1	-	CASSLRADLNTEAFF	TGTGCCAGCAGCTTAAGGGCCGACCTGAACACTGAAGCTTTCTTT
-	TRBV5-1	TRBJ2-1	-	CASSFSPDSYNEQFF	TGCGCCAGCAGCTTCTCACCGGACTCGTACAATGAGCAGTTCTTC
-	TRBV2	TRBJ1-1	TRBD1	CASIDRGVTEAFF	TGTGCCAGCATCGACAGGGGCGTCACTGAAGCTTTCTTT
once	TRBV5-4	TRBJ2-2	-	CASSLQLTNTGELFF	TGTGCCAGCAGCTTGCAACTTACGAACACCGGGGAGCTGTTTTTT
-	TRBV28	TRBJ2-3	TRBD2	CASSLELAGSDTQYF	TGTGCCAGCAGTTTGGAGCTAGCGGGGTCAGATACGCAGTATTTT
once	TRBV9	TRBJ2-5	TRBD1	CASSKTGTAETQYF	TGTGCCAGCAGCAAAACCGGGACAGCAGAGACCCAGTACTTC
-	TRBV7-8	TRBJ2-6	-	CASEPPTGANVLTF	TGTGCCAGCGAGCCTCCCACTGGGGCCAACGTCCTGACTTTC
-	TRBV5-1	TRBJ2-3	TRBD2	CASSLSGGATDTQYF	TGCGCCAGCAGCTTGAGCGGGGGGGCTACAGATACGCAGTATTTT
-	TRBV7-9	TRBJ1-1	-	CASSLVPKNTEAFF	TGTGCCAGCAGCTTAGTCCCCAAGAACACTGAAGCTTTCTTT
-	TRBV7-9	TRBJ2-7	-	CASSLRGDSYEQYF	TGTGCCAGCAGCTTAAGGGGGGATAGCTACGAGCAGTACTTC
-	TRBV3-1/TRBV3-2	TRBJ2-7	TRBD2	CASSQVSGELYF	TGTGCCAGCAGCCAAGTTAGCGGGGAGCTTTACTTC
-	TRBV9	TRBJ1-2	-	CASSVLGGSNYGYTF	TGTGCCAGCAGCGTACTTGGGGGGTCTAACTATGGCTACACCTTC
-	TRBV18	TRBJ1-4	TRBD1	CASSTATGPKIPQFF	TGTGCCAGCTCAACTGCGACAGGGCCAAAGATCCCTCAATTTTTT
-	TRBV19	TRBJ1-2	-	CASSMSGAGGYTF	TGTGCCAGTAGTATGTCGGGGGCCGGCGGCTACACCTTC
few	TRBV11-1	TRBJ2-5	TRBD1	CASSLGQGRQETQYF	TGTGCCAGCAGCTTAGGACAGGGGCGGCAGGAGACCCAGTACTTC
-	TRBV19	TRBJ1-5	-	CASKELDTHNQPQHF	TGTGCCAGCAAGGAACTAGACACCCATAATCAGCCCCAGCATTTT
-	TRBV9	TRBJ2-1	-	CASSAARGEQFF	TGTGCCAGCAGCGCCGCTAGAGGTGAGCAGTTCTTC
once	TRBV29-1	TRBJ1-1	TRBD1	CSAKPAGGMNTEAFF	TGCAGCGCCAAACCGGCAGGGGGAATGAACACTGAAGCTTTCTTT
-	TRBV19	TRBJ1-3	-	CASSFGRSSGNTIYF	TGTGCCAGTAGTTTTGGACGTTCGTCTGGAAACACCATATATTTT
-	TRBV19	TRBJ1-1	-	CASTPRGRGEAFF	TGTGCCAGTACCCCTAGGGGCCGGGGGGAAGCTTTCTTT
-	TRBV2	TRBJ2-1	-	CASPPNRGNEQFF	TGTGCCAGCCCTCCGAACCGGGGGAATGAGCAGTTCTTC